The 29 T cell receptor beta chains listed next were all sequenced from one sample in a study of T cell responses to AZD1222 COVID-19 vaccine (dated by TCRdb to the early 2020s). What the time point label conveys for this sample: about 28 days (+/-7) after the second vaccine dose. The protocol used for the library was the immunoSEQ multiplex PCR assay. What TCRdb holds here is the immuneACCESS table cut down to in-frame rearrangements. Part of the clones is not present; checked against another copy, under half of the missing clones reflect an unresolved V gene, and the others are unexplained. The sample data list tens of thousands of clones, and roughly 89% of these were observed just once. The top ten clonotypes cover about 9.3% of the sample. This sample comprised peripheral blood, obtained 28 days after the second AZD1222 dose. Source of these receptors: an adult who received the AZD1222 COVID-19 vaccine.

This clone was observed a single time. The genes are TRBV3-1 (or the pseudogene TRBV3-2) and TRBJ2-3, with 10 bases fitting TRBD2. Germline trimming cut 1 base from V and 0 bases from J; bases unmatched to any gene: 4. This CDR3 comprises 17 residues. Germline loops: CDR1 LGHDT, CDR2 YNNKEL (reference sequence). CDR3 protein: CASSQGRTSGSTDTQYF. The CDR3 bases are TGTGCCAGCAGCCAAGGCCGGACTAGCGGAAGCACAGATACGCAGTATTTT.

This chain uses TRBV11-1 with TRBJ2-2, with D tentatively TRBD1 (5 bases). Trimming shortened V by 5 bases and J by 3 bases, and 10 bases separated the two germline ends. Germline V gene data show CDR1 as SGHAT and CDR2 as FQDESV (reference sequence). This CDR3 has 14 residues. CDR3 nucleotides: TGTGCCAGCAGCAAATTAGGGGACACCGGGGAGCTGTTTTTT. Translated: CASSKLGDTGELFF.

The V and J genes are TRBV2 and TRBJ1-5, with a possible D match to TRBD1 (5 bases). Germline CDR1 is SNHLY and CDR2 is FYNNEI. V lost 9 bases and J 0 bases, leaving 9 bases between the germline ends. CDR3 size: 13 residues. The CDR3 coding sequence is TGTGCCAGTGAAGGGGTTAGCAATCAGCCCCAGCATTTT. This translates into CASEGVSNQPQHF. The full variable domain, rest sourced from reference TRBV2 and TRBJ1-5, is EPEVTQTPSHQVTQMGQEVILRCVPISNHLYFYWYRQILGQKVEFLVSFYNNEISEKSEIFDDQFSVERPDGSNFTLKIRSTKLEDSAMYFCASEGVSNQPQHFGDGTRLSIL.

This rearrangement joins TRBV5-5 to TRBJ2-3; D gene unclear. This CDR3 has 15 residues. V lost 1 base, J lost 1 base, and 10 bases lay in between. Germline lookup yields CDR1 SGHKS and CDR2 YYEKEE (reference sequence). The CDR3 protein is CASSLFQVGTDTQYF. The CDR3 DNA reads TGTGCCAGCAGCTTGTTCCAGGTGGGCACAGATACGCAGTATTTT.

The CDR3 here is CASSLTGRADTQYF. As DNA, the CDR3 is TGTGCCAGCAGCTTAACGGGGCGGGCAGATACGCAGTATTTT. This chain uses TRBV7-9 with TRBJ2-3, with D perhaps TRBD1 or TRBD2 (5 bases each). The length of the CDR3 is 14 residues. The germline V gene encodes CDR1 SEHNR and CDR2 FQNEAQ (reference sequence). Trimming left V 2 bases short and J 4 bases short, with 10 bases between.

The rearrangement links TRBV5-6 to TRBJ1-2; D is unresolved. The CDR3 is 12 amino acids. V dropped 1 base and J dropped 4 bases, with 5 bases sitting between them. Germline CDR1 reads SGHDT; CDR2 reads YYEEEE. This CDR3 is CASSLRGYGYTF. DNA for the CDR3: TGTGCCAGCAGCTTGCGGGGCTATGGCTACACCTTC.

The chain combines TRBV24-1 with TRBJ2-7; 10 bases line up with TRBD1. Germline V gene lookup returns CDR1 KGHDR and CDR2 SFDVKD. V lost 4 bases to trimming and J lost 2 bases; unmatched junction nucleotides: 7. The CDR3 runs to 16 residues. CDR3 residues: CATSDRTGGNTYEQYF. CDR3 DNA sequence: TGTGCCACCAGTGACAGGACAGGGGGAAATACCTACGAGCAGTACTTC.

This chain connects TRBV7-2 to TRBJ1-1, with unresolved D. Trimming shortened V by 5 bases and J by 1 base, and 8 bases separated the two germline ends. Germline V gene data show CDR1 as SGHTA and CDR2 as FQGNSA. The CDR3 contains 13 residues. The CDR3 region is CASSPTRNTEAFF. CDR3 bases: TGTGCCAGCAGCCCCACGCGGAACACTGAAGCTTTCTTT.

V and J are TRBV6-6 and TRBJ2-2; TRBD1 is a possible D gene (6 bases). Germline assignment: CDR1 MNHNY and CDR2 SVGAGI (reference sequence). Trimming shortened V by 5 bases and J by 9 bases, and 10 bases separated the two germline ends. The CDR3 is 12 residues long. CDR3 bases: TGTGCCAGCAGTCAGGGGATCCGGGAGCTGTTTTTT. Its translation is CASSQGIRELFF.

This clone was detected only once. V gene TRBV28 combines with J gene TRBJ1-2; no clear D gene. CDR3 length: 13 amino acids. In germline, CDR1 is MDHEN, CDR2 SYDVKM. Trimming cost V 3 bases and J 8 bases, with 13 bases left between them. The CDR3 sequence: CASSFERKRGYTF. Written as DNA, the CDR3 is TGTGCCAGCAGTTTCGAACGAAAGAGGGGCTACACCTTC.

The V call is TRBV6-2 or TRBV6-3, the J call TRBJ2-3; unclear D gene. The V end was cut by 2 bases, the J end by 5 bases, with 11 bases between. This CDR3 region has 14 residues. Looked up from germline, CDR1 is MNHEY and CDR2 is SVGEGT. The CDR3 sequence is CASSYLWGGDTQYF. CDR3 in DNA: TGTGCCAGCAGTTACCTGTGGGGTGGAGATACGCAGTATTTT.

The CDR3 bases are TGTGCCATCAGTGAGTCTCTGGGGACGGTGATCTACGAGCAGTACTTC. It is translated as CAISESLGTVIYEQYF. The V call is TRBV10-3, the J call TRBJ2-7; D is perhaps TRBD1 or TRBD2 (5 bases each). There are 16 residues in the CDR3. The ends were cut back, 0 bases at V and 3 bases at J, with 15 bases in the middle. Germline V gene lookup returns CDR1 ENHRY and CDR2 SYGVKD.

J is TRBJ1-2 and V is TRBV20-1; D is unresolved. In germline, CDR1 is DFQATT, CDR2 SNEGSKA (reference sequence). V lost 0 bases and J 8 bases, leaving 7 bases between the germline ends. This CDR3 is 11 amino acids long. In nucleotides, the CDR3 is TGCAGTGCTAGAGAGGGTCCCGGCTACACCTTC. Translation gives CSAREGPGYTF.

The chain employs TRBV10-3 and TRBJ2-3, with 7 bases aligning to TRBD2. After removal of 6 bases from V and 0 bases from J, the junction contained 6 bases not matched to a gene. CDR1 is ENHRY, CDR2 SYGVKD, per germline. The CDR3 length is 15 residues. CDR3 region: CAISRLAASTDTQYF. The CDR3 DNA reads as TGTGCCATCAGCAGACTAGCAGCTAGCACAGATACGCAGTATTTT.

This clone was seen only once. The gene calls are TRBV7-2 and TRBJ2-3; TRBD1 aligns across 7 bases. V shed 5 bases and J 6 bases; nucleotides not matched to a gene: 14. Germline V gives CDR1 SGHTA, CDR2 FQGNSA. The CDR3 runs to 16 residues. Here the CDR3 DNA reads TGTGCCAGCAGCGAGGACAGGTTGGCCTTTGTTGATACGCAGTATTTT. It yields the protein CASSEDRLAFVDTQYF.

This clone showed up just once. The CDR3 region is CASSLAGRHNEQFF. In DNA form, the CDR3 reads TGTGCCAGCAGCTTAGCCGGTAGGCACAATGAGCAGTTCTTC. The chain uses TRBV7-9 and TRBJ2-1, with D uncertain. The CDR3 is made up of 14 amino acids. CDR1 and CDR2 from the germline V gene are SEHNR and FQNEAQ (reference sequence). Trimming removed 0 bases from V and 5 bases from J, with 8 bases in between.

The rearrangement uses TRBV5-1 and TRBJ2-1, with TRBD2 matching 11 bases. Germline V gene data show CDR1 as SGHRS and CDR2 as YFSETQ. The CDR3 is 16 amino acids. V lost 3 bases to trimming and J lost 5 bases; unmatched junction nucleotides: 7. DNA for the CDR3: TGCGCCAGCAGCTACCTGACTAGCGGGACAGACAATGAGCAGTTCTTC. Encoded protein: CASSYLTSGTDNEQFF.

The J gene is TRBJ2-7, the V gene TRBV19, with 7 bases lining up with TRBD1. The V gene's germline CDR1 is LNHDA and CDR2 SQIVND (reference sequence). With 4 bases clipped from V and 1 base from J, the junction kept 7 bases outside the gene matches. The CDR3 is 15 amino acids. CDR3 coding DNA: TGTGCCAGTAGTACCGGGACAGTCTCTTCCTACGAGCAGTACTTC. This codes for CASSTGTVSSYEQYF.

The V and J genes are TRBV3-1 (or the pseudogene TRBV3-2) and TRBJ2-1, with a possible D match to TRBD2 (7 bases). Germline V gives CDR1 LGHDT, CDR2 YNNKEL (reference sequence). Trimming took off 4 bases at V and 5 bases at J, with 15 bases between the two ends. The CDR3 is 15 amino acids. The CDR3, as DNA: TGTGCCAGCAGCCCTTTACGGGGGGCAAACAATGAGCAGTTCTTC. It translates to CASSPLRGANNEQFF.

The gene calls are TRBV28 and TRBJ1-3; D not certain. The CDR3 is made up of 12 amino acids. Trimming stripped 4 bases from V and 5 bases from J, with 6 bases between. The germline CDR1 and CDR2 sequences are MDHEN and SYDVKM. In nucleotides, the CDR3 is TGTGCCAGCAGTTCAAACAGAAACACCATATATTTT. It codes for CASSSNRNTIYF. Supplemented by reference TRBV28 and TRBJ1-3, the full variable domain reads DVKVTQSSRYLVKRTGEKVFLECVQDMDHENMFWYRQDPGLGLRLIYFSYDVKMKEKGDIPEGYSVSREKKERFSLILESASTNQTSMYLCASSSNRNTIYFGEGSWLTVV.

This chain links TRBV5-1 with TRBJ2-5; maybe TRBD1 (6 bases). Trimming stripped 4 bases from V and 4 bases from J, with 17 bases between. This CDR3 is 15 amino acids long. CDR1 SGHRS and CDR2 YFSETQ come from the germline V gene. This CDR3 reads CASSRVRGGRETQYF. The CDR3 DNA reads TGCGCCAGCAGCCGAGTCAGGGGCGGTAGAGAGACCCAGTACTTC. Full variable domain (remainder filled in from reference TRBV5-1 and TRBJ2-5): KAGVTQTPRYLIKTRGQQVTLSCSPISGHRSVSWYQQTPGQGLQFLFEYFSETQRNKGNFPGRFSGRQFSNSRSEMNVSTLELGDSALYLCASSRVRGGRETQYFGPGTRLLVL.

The chain uses TRBV6-5 and TRBJ1-5, with 7 bases fitting TRBD1. Germline loops: CDR1 MNHEY, CDR2 SVGAGI. The CDR3 has 13 residues. The V segment lost 7 bases and the J segment 6 bases; nucleotides outside the gene matches: 6. The CDR3 coding sequence is TGTGCCAGCACTCAGGGGGGATCTCAGCCCCAGCATTTT. This gives the protein CASTQGGSQPQHF.

The chain carries TRBV28 and TRBJ1-2; 12 bases fit TRBD1. Per the germline V gene, CDR1 is MDHEN and CDR2 is SYDVKM. The CDR3 has 15 residues. After removal of 8 bases from V and 5 bases from J, the junction contained 9 bases not matched to a gene. The DNA of the CDR3 is TGTGCCAGCCTCGGGACAGGGGGCATGGGTTATGGCTACACCTTC. Translation: CASLGTGGMGYGYTF.

This CDR3 reads CASSPTTGMGNTEAFF. CDR3 nucleotide sequence: TGCGCCAGCAGCCCTACAACAGGGATGGGGAACACTGAAGCTTTCTTT. The rearrangement links TRBV4-1 to TRBJ1-1, with D tentatively TRBD1 (6 bases). V gave up 4 bases and J gave up 1 base, with 16 bases separating them. CDR3 length: 16 residues. Germline CDR1 and CDR2: MGHRA and YSYEKL.

The chain joins TRBV25-1 to TRBJ2-5; 7 bases align to TRBD1. Germline V gives CDR1 MGHDK, CDR2 SYGVNS. The CDR3 has 14 amino acids. J lost 4 bases, V lost 7 bases, and 9 bases had no gene match. CDR3 in DNA: TGTGCCAGCAAAAAAACAGGGGATATAGAGACCCAGTACTTC. It is translated as CASKKTGDIETQYF.

The genes are TRBV2 and TRBJ1-2; unclear D gene. The germline CDR1 and CDR2 sequences are SNHLY and FYNNEI. The CDR3 loop spans 12 amino acids. Trimming pared 3 bases from V and 4 bases from J, leaving 6 bases between. For the CDR3, the DNA is TGTGCCAGCAGTGAGTGGGGCTATGGCTACACCTTC. Its protein product is CASSEWGYGYTF.

The chain has TRBV12-3 or TRBV12-4 and TRBJ2-3; D is possibly TRBD2 (5 bases). The CDR3 sequence is 13 residues long. The V end lost 6 bases, the J end lost 4 bases, and 11 bases lay between the germline ends. In DNA, the CDR3 is TGTGCCAGCAGCGACACGAGGGCAGATACGCAGTATTTT. This sequence encodes CASSDTRADTQYF.

The chain carries TRBV24-1 and TRBJ2-5; weak D call: TRBD1 (6 bases). Trimming cost V 0 bases and J 5 bases, with 15 bases left between them. The CDR3 totals 16 residues. Germline V gives CDR1 KGHDR, CDR2 SFDVKD. The CDR3 here is CATSDLGQGTSETQYF. The CDR3 DNA follows: TGTGCCACCAGTGATTTGGGTCAGGGGACGTCTGAGACCCAGTACTTC.

This clone has a handful of counts. CDR3 DNA sequence: TGTGCCAGCAGCGCACTTCCGGGACAGGGTATCTATGGCTACACCTTC. It specifies CASSALPGQGIYGYTF. This chain links TRBV5-8 with TRBJ1-2; 9 bases are shared with TRBD1. Looked up from germline, CDR1 is SGHTS and CDR2 is YDEGEE. This CDR3 has 16 residues. Trimming removed 4 bases from V and 4 bases from J; junction bases left unmatched: 11.